The clone carrying this T cell receptor (beta chain) was observed once. Treatment: 19 received Ad26.COV2.S at low or high dose, single or two shots; several received placebo; per-sample allocation not given. After the first vaccine or placebo injection, samples were drawn on day 63. This CDR3 region has 14 residues. The germline V and J ends were trimmed by 6 bases and 4 bases, with 13 bases remaining between them. In germline, CDR1 is MNHEY, CDR2 SVGAGI. Assay: immunoSEQ multiplex PCR; the TCRdb copy retains only in-frame clones and omits some. The sample lists roughly 320,000 clones; around 87% were seen once. The data belong to a study of Ad26.COV2.S vaccination and SARS-CoV-2 variants. Study background: The authors gave Ad26.COV2.S intramuscularly, either once or twice 56 days apart.

V is TRBV6-5 and J is TRBJ1-5; perhaps TRBD1 as D (6 bases). The sequencing used peripheral blood, collected in a trial of Ad26.COV2.S vaccine versus placebo. This TCR derives from a person between 18 and 60 years old who received the Ad26.COV2.S COVID-19 vaccine or a placebo. This CDR3 is CASRTQQGNQPQHF. The CDR3 bases are TGTGCCAGCAGGACTCAACAGGGAAATCAGCCCCAGCATTTT.